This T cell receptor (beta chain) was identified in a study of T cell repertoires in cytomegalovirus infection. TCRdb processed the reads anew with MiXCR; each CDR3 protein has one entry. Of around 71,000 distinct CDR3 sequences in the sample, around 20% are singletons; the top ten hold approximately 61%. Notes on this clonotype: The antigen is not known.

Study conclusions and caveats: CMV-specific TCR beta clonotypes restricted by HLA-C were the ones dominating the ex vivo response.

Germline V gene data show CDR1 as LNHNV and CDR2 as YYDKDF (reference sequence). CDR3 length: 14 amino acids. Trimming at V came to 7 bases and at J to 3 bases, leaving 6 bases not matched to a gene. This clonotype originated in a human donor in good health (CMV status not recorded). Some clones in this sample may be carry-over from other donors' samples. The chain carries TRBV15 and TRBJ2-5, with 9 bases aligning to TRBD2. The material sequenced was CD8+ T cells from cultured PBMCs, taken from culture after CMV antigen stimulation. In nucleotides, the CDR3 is TGTGCCACCATTAGAGCGGGGGGTGAAGAGACCCAGTACTTC. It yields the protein CATIRAGGEETQYF.